The sequence of this TCR beta chain was determined in a study of T cell responses to AZD1222 COVID-19 vaccine. Study-level points and caveats: Females made up more of the donors, who were largely white British, and clonal diversity may have come out too low.

Method: immunoSEQ multiplex PCR; TCRdb's copy keeps in-frame clones and lacks some. The sample has roughly 150,000 clones; about 85% are singletons. With respect to this clone: What it binds is not known.

Germline V CDR1 and CDR2: SGHRS, YFSETQ. CDR3 length: 14 amino acids. V was clipped by 4 bases and J by 4 bases; unmatched bases: 5. The rearrangement joins TRBV5-1 to TRBJ2-7; 10 nucleotides agree with TRBD1. This clonotype was sampled from an adult who had recovered from COVID-19. The sequenced sample was peripheral blood, obtained after recovery from COVID-19. This CDR3 reads CASSRTGGPYEQYF. DNA for the CDR3: TGCGCCAGCAGCCGGACAGGGGGGCCTTACGAGCAGTACTTC. Combining the CDR3 with reference TRBV5-1 and TRBJ2-7 gives the whole variable domain KAGVTQTPRYLIKTRGQQVTLSCSPISGHRSVSWYQQTPGQGLQFLFEYFSETQRNKGNFPGRFSGRQFSNSRSEMNVSTLELGDSALYLCASSRTGGPYEQYFGPGTRLTVT.